This T cell receptor beta chain was captured in a study of PD-1 blockade in classical Hodgkin lymphoma. Sample time point: newly diagnosed, previously untreated cHL patient sample. Thawed PBMCs underwent magnetic negative selection to obtain purified CD8+ T cells. Profiled with immunoSEQ multiplex PCR; TCRdb holds only in-frame clones, not every one. The sample yields fewer than 9,500 clones, about 91% seen once. Per germline, CDR1 MGHDK and CDR2 SYGVNS. CDR3 length: 14 amino acids. V dropped 5 bases and J dropped 15 bases, with 22 bases sitting between them. What was sequenced was CD8+ T cells from blood. This clonotype was obtained from a human donor with classical Hodgkin lymphoma. V usage is TRBV25-1 and J usage is TRBJ1-4; the D gene is possibly TRBD1 (5 bases). The chain's CDR3 is CASSKGGVLERVFF. DNA for the CDR3: TGTGCCAGCAGTAAAGGAGGGGTTTTGGAGAGAGTGTTTTTT.